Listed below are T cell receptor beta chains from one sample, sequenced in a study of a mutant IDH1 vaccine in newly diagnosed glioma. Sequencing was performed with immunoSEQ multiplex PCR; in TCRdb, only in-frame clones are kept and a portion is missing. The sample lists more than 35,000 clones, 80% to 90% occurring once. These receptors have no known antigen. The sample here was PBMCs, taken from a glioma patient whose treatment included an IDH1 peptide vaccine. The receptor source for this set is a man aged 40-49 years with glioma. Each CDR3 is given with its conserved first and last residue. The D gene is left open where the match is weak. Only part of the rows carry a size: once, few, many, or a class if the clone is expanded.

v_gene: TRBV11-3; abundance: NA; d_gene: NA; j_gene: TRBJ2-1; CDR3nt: TGTGCCAGCAGCTTTGGAAAGGGGCCCTACAATGAGCAGTTCTTC; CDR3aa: CASSFGKGPYNEQFF
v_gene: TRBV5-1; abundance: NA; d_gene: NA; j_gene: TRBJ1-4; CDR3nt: TGCGCCAGCAGCTTCGGATCTACCCAGGGCGAAAAACTGTTTTTT; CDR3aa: CASSFGSTQGEKLFF
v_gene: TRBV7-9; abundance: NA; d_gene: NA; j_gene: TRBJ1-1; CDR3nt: TGTGCCAGCAGCTTAGCGGCGGGGGGCTCGAACACTGAAGCTTTCTTT; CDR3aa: CASSLAAGGSNTEAFF
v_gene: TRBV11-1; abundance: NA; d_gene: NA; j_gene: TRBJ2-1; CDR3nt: TGTGCCAGCAGCCTCGGCTACAATGAGCAGTTCTTC; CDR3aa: CASSLGYNEQFF
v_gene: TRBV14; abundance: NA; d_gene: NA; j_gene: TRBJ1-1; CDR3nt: TGTGCCAGCAGCCAAGATATGAGACAGGTGACGGCTTTCTTT; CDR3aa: CASSQDMRQVTAFF
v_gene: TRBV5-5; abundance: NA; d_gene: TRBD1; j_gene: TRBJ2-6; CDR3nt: TGTGCCAGCAGGCGACAGGGATACGGGGCCAACGTCCTGACTTTC; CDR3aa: CASRRQGYGANVLTF
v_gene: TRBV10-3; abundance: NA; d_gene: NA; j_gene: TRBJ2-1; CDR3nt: TGTGCCATCAGGAGGGGGGCTAGCGATGAGCAGTTCTTC; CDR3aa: CAIRRGASDEQFF
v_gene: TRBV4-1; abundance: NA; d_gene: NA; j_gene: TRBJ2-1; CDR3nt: TGCGCCAGCAGCCCGACTAGACTCCTTCATTACAATGAGCAGTTCTTC; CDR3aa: CASSPTRLLHYNEQFF
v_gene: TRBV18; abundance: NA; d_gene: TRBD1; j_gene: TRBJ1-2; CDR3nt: TGTGCCAGCTCACCCGCGACAGGGGGGGGCTATGGCTACACCTTC; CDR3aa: CASSPATGGGYGYTF
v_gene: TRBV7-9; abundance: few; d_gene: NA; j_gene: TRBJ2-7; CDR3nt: TGTGCCAGCAGCTTAGCCTCGGGACACAACTCCTACGAGCAGTACTTC; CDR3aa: CASSLASGHNSYEQYF
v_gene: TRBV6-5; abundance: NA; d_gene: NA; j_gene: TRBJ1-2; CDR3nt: TGTGCCAGCAGACCAGGAGGGAATAACTATGGCTACACCTTC; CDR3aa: CASRPGGNNYGYTF
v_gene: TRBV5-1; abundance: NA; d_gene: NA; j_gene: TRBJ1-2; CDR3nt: TGCGCCAGCAGTGGAGAGGGGAACTATGGCTACACCTTC; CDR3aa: CASSGEGNYGYTF
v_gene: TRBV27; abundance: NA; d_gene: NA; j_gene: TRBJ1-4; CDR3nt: TGTGCCAGCAGTTCCGTTGTGGAAAAACTGTTTTTT; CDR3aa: CASSSVVEKLFF
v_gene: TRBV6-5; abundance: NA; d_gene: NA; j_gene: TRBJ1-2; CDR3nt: TGTGCCAGCAGTTACGACAGCTCGGAGGGCTACACCTTC; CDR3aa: CASSYDSSEGYTF
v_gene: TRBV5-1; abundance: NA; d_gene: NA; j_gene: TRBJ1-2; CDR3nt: TGCGCCAGCAGCGTTCAGACAGAAGAAAATGGCTACACCTTC; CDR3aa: CASSVQTEENGYTF
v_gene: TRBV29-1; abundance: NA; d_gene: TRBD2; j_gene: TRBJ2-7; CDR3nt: TGCAGCGTTGATGGACTAGCGGGATCTTCCTACGAGCAGTACTTC; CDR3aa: CSVDGLAGSSYEQYF
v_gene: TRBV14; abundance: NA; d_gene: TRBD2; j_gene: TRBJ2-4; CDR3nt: TGTGCCATCCCCTTGAGGGCGGGAGGCCCATGTACCAAAAACATTCAGTACTTC; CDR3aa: CAIPLRAGGPCTKNIQYF
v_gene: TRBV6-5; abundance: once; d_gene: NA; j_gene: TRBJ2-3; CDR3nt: TGTGCCAGCAGTTACGGTAGGAGATCGGATACGCAGTATTTT; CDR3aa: CASSYGRRSDTQYF
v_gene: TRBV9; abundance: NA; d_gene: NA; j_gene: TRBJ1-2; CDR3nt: TGTGCCAGCAGCGTAGACAGTCGGGGCCAGCGGGGGCCGAGCTATGGCTACACCTTC; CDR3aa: CASSVDSRGQRGPSYGYTF
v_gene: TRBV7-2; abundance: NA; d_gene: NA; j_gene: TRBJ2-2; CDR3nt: TGTGCCAGCACCTATAACACCGGGGAGCTGTTTTTT; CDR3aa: CASTYNTGELFF
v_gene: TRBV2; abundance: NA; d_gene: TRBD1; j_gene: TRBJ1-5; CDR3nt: TGTGCCAGCAGTGGTCCAGGGGGCAGAAGCAATCAGCCCCAGCATTTT; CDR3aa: CASSGPGGRSNQPQHF
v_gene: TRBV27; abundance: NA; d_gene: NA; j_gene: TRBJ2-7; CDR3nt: TGTGCCAGCAGTACCTTACTGAGCTACGAGCAGTACTTC; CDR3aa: CASSTLLSYEQYF
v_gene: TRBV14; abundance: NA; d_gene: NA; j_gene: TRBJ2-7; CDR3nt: TGTGCCAGCAGCCAAGACACTTTCTACGAGCAGTACTTC; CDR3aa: CASSQDTFYEQYF
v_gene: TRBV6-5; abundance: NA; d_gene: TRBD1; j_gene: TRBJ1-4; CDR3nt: TGTGCCAGCAGTTTCGGGACAGGGCGGGACGTTGAAAAACTGTTTTTT; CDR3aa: CASSFGTGRDVEKLFF
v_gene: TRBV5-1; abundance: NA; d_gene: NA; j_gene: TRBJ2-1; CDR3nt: TGCGCCAGCAGCTTGTACAATGAGCAGTTCTTC; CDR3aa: CASSLYNEQFF
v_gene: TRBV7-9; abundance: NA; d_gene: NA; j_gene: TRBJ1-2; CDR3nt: TGTGCCAGCAGCCCGAACAGAGGACTGAACTATGGCTACACCTTC; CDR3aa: CASSPNRGLNYGYTF
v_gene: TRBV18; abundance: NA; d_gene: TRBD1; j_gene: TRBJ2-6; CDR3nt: TGTGCCAGCTCGCTTACAGGGGGGTCAGGGGCCAACGTCCTGACTTTC; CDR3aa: CASSLTGGSGANVLTF
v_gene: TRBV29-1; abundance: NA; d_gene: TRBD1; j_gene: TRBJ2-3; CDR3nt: TGCAGCGTGGACAGGGAAGGAGATACGCAGTATTTT; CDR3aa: CSVDREGDTQYF
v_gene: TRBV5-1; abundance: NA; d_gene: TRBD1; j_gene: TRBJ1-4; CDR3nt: TGCGCCAGCAGCCCCTGGACAGGTCGAACGGAAAAACTGTTTTTT; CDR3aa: CASSPWTGRTEKLFF
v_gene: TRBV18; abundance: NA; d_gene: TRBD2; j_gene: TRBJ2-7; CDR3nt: TGTGCCAGCTCACCCCTCGGGAGGCGGGGCTCCTACGAGCAGTACTTC; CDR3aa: CASSPLGRRGSYEQYF
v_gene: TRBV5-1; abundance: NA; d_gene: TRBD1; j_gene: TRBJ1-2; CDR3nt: TGCGCCAGCAGCTCCGGGGGGTGGCAGGGGGCAAATGGCTACACCTTC; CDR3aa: CASSSGGWQGANGYTF
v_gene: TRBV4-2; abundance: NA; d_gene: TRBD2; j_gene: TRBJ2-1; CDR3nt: TGTGCCAGCAGCCAAGCTGGAGGGGCGGGAGGTCGAAGCGAGCAGTTCTTC; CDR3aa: CASSQAGGAGGRSEQFF